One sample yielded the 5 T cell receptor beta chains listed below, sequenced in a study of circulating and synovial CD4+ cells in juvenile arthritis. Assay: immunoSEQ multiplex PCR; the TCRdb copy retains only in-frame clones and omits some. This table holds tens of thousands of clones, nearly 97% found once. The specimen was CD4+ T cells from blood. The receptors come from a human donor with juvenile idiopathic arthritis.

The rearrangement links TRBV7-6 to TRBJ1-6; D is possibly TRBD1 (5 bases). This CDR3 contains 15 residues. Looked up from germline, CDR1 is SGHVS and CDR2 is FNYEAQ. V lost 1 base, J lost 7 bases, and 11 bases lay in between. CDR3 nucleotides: TGTGCCAGCAGCTTAGAGGGACTAGGAAATTCACCCCTCCACTTT. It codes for CASSLEGLGNSPLHF.

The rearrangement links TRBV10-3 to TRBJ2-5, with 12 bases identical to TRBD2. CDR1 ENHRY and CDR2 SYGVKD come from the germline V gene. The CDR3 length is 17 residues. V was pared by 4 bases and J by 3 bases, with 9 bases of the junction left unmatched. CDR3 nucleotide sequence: TGTGCCATCAGTGGAGGAGGACTAGCGGGGTTAGAAGAGACCCAGTACTTC. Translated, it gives CAISGGGLAGLEETQYF.

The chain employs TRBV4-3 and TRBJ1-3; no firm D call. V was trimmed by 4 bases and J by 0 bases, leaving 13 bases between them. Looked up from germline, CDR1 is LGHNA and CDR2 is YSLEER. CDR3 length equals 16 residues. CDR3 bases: TGCGCCAGCAGCCTCAGTAGAGGAAACTCTGGAAACACCATATATTTT. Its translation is CASSLSRGNSGNTIYF.

The CDR3 DNA sequence: TGTGCCAGCAGTCCCCCCGACAGGGGGCCGACTGGCTACACCTTC. Amino acids: CASSPPDRGPTGYTF. The gene calls are TRBV28 and TRBJ1-2; 10 bases line up with TRBD1. The trim removed 5 bases at V and 7 bases at J, leaving 10 bases unmatched. The germline CDR1 and CDR2 sequences are MDHEN and SYDVKM. There are 15 residues in the CDR3.

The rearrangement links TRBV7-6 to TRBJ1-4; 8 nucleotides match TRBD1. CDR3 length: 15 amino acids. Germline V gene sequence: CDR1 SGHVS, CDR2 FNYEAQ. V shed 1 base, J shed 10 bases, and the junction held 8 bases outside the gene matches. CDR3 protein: CASSLEGAGTGKLFF. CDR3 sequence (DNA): TGTGCCAGCAGCTTAGAAGGGGCAGGGACAGGAAAACTGTTTTTT. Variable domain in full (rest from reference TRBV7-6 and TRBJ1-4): GAGVSQSPRYKVTKRGQDVALRCDPISGHVSLYWYRQALGQGPEFLTYFNYEAQQDKSGLPNDRFSAERPEGSISTLTIQRTEQRDSAMYRCASSLEGAGTGKLFFGSGTQLSVL.